This T cell receptor beta chain was profiled in a study of T cell changes during pregnancy in multiple sclerosis. Data came from immunoSEQ multiplex PCR; TCRdb stores just in-frame clones and leaves some out. The sample lists tens of thousands of clones; 85% to 95% were seen once. This clone showed up just a few times. Other DNA variants within this sample encode the same CDR3. Trimming stripped 1 base from V and 5 bases from J, with 19 bases between. The CDR3 has 17 amino acids. Germline-derived CDR1 and CDR2 are SGHDN and FVKESK. The sequenced sample was CD8+ T cells from peripheral blood mononuclear cells, obtained in the third trimester of pregnancy. J is TRBJ2-3 and V is TRBV14; D gene uncertain. This sequence was found in a female donor with multiple sclerosis, enrolled in a pregnancy study. The CDR3 spells CASSQAPRFLFQDTQYF. CDR3 nucleotide sequence: TGTGCCAGCAGCCAAGCCCCTAGGTTCCTCTTCCAAGATACGCAGTATTTT.